These T cell receptor beta chains were read from a single sample in a study of blood T cell repertoires in COVID-19. Here immunoSEQ multiplex PCR was the method, and the copy in TCRdb shows in-frame clones only, minus some. The table shows over 25,000 clones, with roughly 83% occurring only once. What was sequenced was peripheral blood. These receptors came from an elderly man with active COVID-19. The CDR3 runs from the conserved cysteine through the conserved F or W.

v_gene	j_gene	CDR3aa
TRBV3-1/TRBV3-2	TRBJ1-4	CASSARGSGGEKLFF
TRBV2	TRBJ1-5	CASSERQGLSNQPQHF
TRBV28	TRBJ2-5	CASRAHRGSKETQYF
TRBV6-4	TRBJ1-1	CASSDKGAGTEAFF
TRBV5-1	TRBJ2-3	CASSLGTVGRTDTQYF
TRBV6-5	TRBJ1-6	CASRQPDRTNSPLHF
TRBV5-5	TRBJ2-1	CASSLVGTGEYNEQFF
TRBV18	TRBJ1-2	CASSPGQGYGYTF
TRBV12-3/TRBV12-4	TRBJ2-1	CASRTSSLEGQFF
TRBV6-5	TRBJ2-3	CASSYTGSGTDTQYF
TRBV10-2	TRBJ1-3	CASKPGNSGNTIYF
TRBV5-1	TRBJ1-3	CASSQDRVGNTIYF
TRBV13	TRBJ1-2	CASSLGRGRANYGYTF
TRBV20-1	TRBJ2-1	CSARRGNEQFF
TRBV29-1	TRBJ1-1	CSVQNTEAFF
TRBV6-5	TRBJ1-1	CASEPWDRRNTEAFF
TRBV7-3	TRBJ1-2	CASSPGQPNYGYTF
TRBV3-1/TRBV3-2	TRBJ2-2	CASSPDLTGELFF
TRBV6-5	TRBJ1-1	CASTAQTGFSEAFF
TRBV4-1	TRBJ2-7	CASSQDVDRGLEQYF
TRBV2	TRBJ1-1	CASRGQGALSTEAFF
TRBV6-5	TRBJ2-7	CASSYSSLRGTYEQYF
TRBV14	TRBJ2-5	CASSPGSQETQYF
TRBV5-5	TRBJ2-5	CASSLALAGGQETQYF
TRBV6-1	TRBJ2-1	CASSEAPSGGAVTNEQFF
TRBV6-1	TRBJ1-2	CASSEGVGLGLYGYTF
TRBV18	TRBJ2-3	CASSPKRGTDTQYF
TRBV19	TRBJ1-6	CASTQDRGQSPLHF
TRBV4-1	TRBJ2-3	CASSQTGQGAGTDTQYF
TRBV30	TRBJ2-7	CAWSVLAEPMKQYF
TRBV6-5	TRBJ1-3	CASSYSREPSGNTIYF
TRBV5-4	TRBJ1-6	CASSTLGSNSPLHF
TRBV20-1	TRBJ2-2	CSASLAGGTTGELFF
TRBV24-1	TRBJ2-3	CATSDLARGDTQYF
TRBV2	TRBJ1-4	CASSENLRTGNEKLFF
TRBV6-5	TRBJ1-1	CASSRTGGRDAFF
TRBV5-1	TRBJ2-3	CASSAAQGFSTDTQYF
TRBV5-1	TRBJ2-3	CASSPGGRYTDTQYF
TRBV2	TRBJ1-2	CASSYRDNYGYTF
TRBV21-1	TRBJ2-3	CASSPEETVTTSTDTQYF
TRBV5-4	TRBJ2-7	CASSSDSYEQYF
TRBV6-5	TRBJ1-2	CASSYHRTGGDGYTF
TRBV2	TRBJ1-2	CASSEYNYGYTF
TRBV5-1	TRBJ2-5	CASSRPGVLVETQYF
TRBV11-2	TRBJ1-2	CASSTESGYGYTF
TRBV6-5	TRBJ1-6	CASSPRDRSNSPLHF
TRBV27	TRBJ1-1	CASRSSPGSAEAFF
TRBV20-1	TRBJ2-3	CSAQGPGTQYF
TRBV5-1	TRBJ2-7	CASSFGQGSDEQYF